This note documents a single TCR beta chain sequence. Germline values: CDR1 SNHLY, CDR2 FYNNEI. This CDR3 has 12 residues. Trimming removed 4 bases from V and 10 bases from J, with 8 bases in between. The sample belongs to a study of cytomegalovirus exposure and HLA in healthy donors. The PCR was carried out with 60 Vbeta primers and 13 Jbeta primers. This table comes from immunoSEQ multiplex PCR, and its TCRdb copy is limited to in-frame clones, with some not included. The sample has more than 150,000 clones; over 70% are singletons. Sequences were obtained from PBMCs. The receptor's source is a man between 45 and 60 years old in good health and CMV-seropositive. The V call is TRBV2, the J call TRBJ1-6; no definite D call. The CDR3 is CASSAPPSPLHF. For the CDR3, the DNA is TGTGCCAGCAGTGCTCCCCCGTCACCCCTCCACTTT.